This TCR beta chain was profiled in a study of early T cells in non-severe SARS-CoV-2 infection. Study-wide background: The input, bulk RNA from unsorted whole blood, was sequenced, and chains were unpaired. Study results and limitations: Clonotype matching in VDJdb favored anti-spike CD8 responses and did not capture private and CD4 specificities.

This clonotype was seen repeatedly, ten times or more. Its cognate antigen is unknown. Unique molecular identifiers were attached to individual cDNA molecules. TCRdb called the 5' RACE reads again in MiXCR, with one record for every CDR3 protein. The repertoire holds tens of thousands of distinct CDR3 sequences, with about 6.2% as singletons. The CDR3 length is 14 residues. Germline V CDR1 and CDR2: SGHNT, YENEEA. The germline V and J ends were trimmed by 1 base and 4 bases, with 10 bases remaining between them. This TCR was recovered from an adult who was a healthcare worker with PCR-confirmed SARS-CoV-2 infection or an uninfected control (not recorded which). Specimen: whole blood. V usage is TRBV11-3 and J usage is TRBJ2-5, with D uncertain. The CDR3 reads CASSLGAQRETQYF. The CDR3 coding sequence is TGTGCCAGCAGCTTAGGGGCTCAACGAGAGACCCAGTACTTC.